Ten or more counts support the clone carrying this TCR beta chain. These data originate in a study of neurological immune-mediated disorders. The cDNA was produced through 5'RACE with 10-nucleotide random UMIs. Every sequencing run generated over 180 million TCR-beta sequences from 15-18 subjects. TCRdb analysed the 5' RACE reads with MiXCR anew, one entry per CDR3 protein. Of about 59,000 distinct CDR3 sequences in the sample, about 25% were seen once. Germline V gives CDR1 SEHNR, CDR2 FQNEAQ (reference sequence). Trimming left V 1 base short and J 10 bases short, with 13 bases between. CDR3 length: 13 amino acids. Stated time point: technical triplicate 2. Unsorted libraries came from 2 million PBMCs stored at -80 °C.

What was sequenced was PBMCs. The receptor was derived from a man aged 60 to 75 with HTLV-1-associated myelopathy (HAM/TSP). The chain joins TRBV7-9 to TRBJ1-1, with D perhaps TRBD1 (5 bases). The CDR3 DNA sequence: TGTGCCAGCAGCTTAGGGACGGGGGGTCGAGCTTTCTTT. It specifies CASSLGTGGRAFF.